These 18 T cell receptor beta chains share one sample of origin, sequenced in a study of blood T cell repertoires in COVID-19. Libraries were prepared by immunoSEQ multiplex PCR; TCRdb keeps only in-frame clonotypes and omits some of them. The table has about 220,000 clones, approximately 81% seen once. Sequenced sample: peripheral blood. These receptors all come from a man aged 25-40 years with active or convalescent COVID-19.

The CDR3 is CATRQGLNTEAFF. The CDR3 DNA follows: TGTGCCACCAGACAGGGTTTGAACACTGAAGCTTTCTTT. V gene TRBV24-1 combines with J gene TRBJ1-1; the D gene is possibly TRBD1 (6 bases). Between the trimmed V and J ends, which lost 7 bases and 0 bases, there was a span of 8 bases. Germline V CDR1 and CDR2: KGHDR, SFDVKD. The CDR3 totals 13 residues.

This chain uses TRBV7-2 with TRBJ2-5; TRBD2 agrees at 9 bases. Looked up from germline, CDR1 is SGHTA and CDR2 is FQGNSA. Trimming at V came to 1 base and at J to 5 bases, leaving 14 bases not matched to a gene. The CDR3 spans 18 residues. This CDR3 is CASSLGVMRRGGFETQYF. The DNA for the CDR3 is TGTGCCAGCAGCTTAGGAGTAATGAGGCGGGGGGGCTTTGAGACCCAGTACTTC.

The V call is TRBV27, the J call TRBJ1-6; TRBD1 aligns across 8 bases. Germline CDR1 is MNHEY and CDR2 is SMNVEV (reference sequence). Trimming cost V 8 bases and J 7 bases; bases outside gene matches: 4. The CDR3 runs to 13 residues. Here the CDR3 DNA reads TGTGCCAGCGGACAGGGTCACAATTCACCCCTCCACTTT. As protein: CASGQGHNSPLHF.

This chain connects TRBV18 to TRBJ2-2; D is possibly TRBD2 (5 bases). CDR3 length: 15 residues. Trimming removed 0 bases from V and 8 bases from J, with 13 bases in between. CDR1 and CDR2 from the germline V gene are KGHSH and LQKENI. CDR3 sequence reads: CASSPPARGVGELFF. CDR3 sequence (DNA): TGTGCCAGCTCACCACCAGCCCGGGGAGTTGGGGAGCTGTTTTTT.

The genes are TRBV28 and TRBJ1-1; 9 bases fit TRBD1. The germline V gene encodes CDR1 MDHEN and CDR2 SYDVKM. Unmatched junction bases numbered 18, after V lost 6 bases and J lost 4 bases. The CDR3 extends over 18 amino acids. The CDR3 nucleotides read TGTGCCAGCAGACTACGGCCGGACAGGGGTTCTTTATCCACTGAAGCTTTCTTT. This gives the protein CASRLRPDRGSLSTEAFF.

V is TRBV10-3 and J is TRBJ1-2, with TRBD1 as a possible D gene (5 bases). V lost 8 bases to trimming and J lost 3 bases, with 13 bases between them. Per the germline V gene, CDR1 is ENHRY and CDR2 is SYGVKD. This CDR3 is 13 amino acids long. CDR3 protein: CAIGGGTDYGYTF. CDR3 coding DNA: TGTGCCATCGGGGGAGGGACGGACTATGGCTACACCTTC.

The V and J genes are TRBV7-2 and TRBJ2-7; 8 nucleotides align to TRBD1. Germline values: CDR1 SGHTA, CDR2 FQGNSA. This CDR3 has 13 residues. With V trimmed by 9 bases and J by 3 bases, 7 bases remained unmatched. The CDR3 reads CARSGQGGYEQYF. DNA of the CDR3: TGTGCCAGATCAGGACAGGGAGGCTACGAGCAGTACTTC. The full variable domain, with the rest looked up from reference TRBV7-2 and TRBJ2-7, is GAGVSQSPSNKVTEKGKDVELRCDPISGHTALYWYRQSLGQGLEFLIYFQGNSAPDKSGLPSDRFSAERTGGSVSTLTIQRTQQEDSAVYLCARSGQGGYEQYFGPGTRLTVT.

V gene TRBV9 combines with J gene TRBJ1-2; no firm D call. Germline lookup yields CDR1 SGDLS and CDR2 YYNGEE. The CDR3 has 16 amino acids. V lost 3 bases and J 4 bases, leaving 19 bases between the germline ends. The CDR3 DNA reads TGTGCCAGCAGCGCAAGAGGCCGGGGTTCCGCCTATGGCTACACCTTC. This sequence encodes CASSARGRGSAYGYTF.

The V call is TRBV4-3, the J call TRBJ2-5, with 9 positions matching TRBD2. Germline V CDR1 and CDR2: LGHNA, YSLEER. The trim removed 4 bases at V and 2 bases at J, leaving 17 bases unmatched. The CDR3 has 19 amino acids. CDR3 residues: CASSPTTLAGEKRQETQYF. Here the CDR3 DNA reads TGCGCCAGCAGCCCAACGACCTTAGCGGGGGAAAAACGGCAAGAGACCCAGTACTTC.

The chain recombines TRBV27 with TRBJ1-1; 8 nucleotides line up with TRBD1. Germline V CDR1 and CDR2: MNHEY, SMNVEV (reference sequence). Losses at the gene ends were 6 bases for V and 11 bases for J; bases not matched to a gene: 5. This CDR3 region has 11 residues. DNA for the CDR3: TGTGCCAGCAGGGACAGGGTAGCCGCTTTCTTT. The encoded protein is CASRDRVAAFF.

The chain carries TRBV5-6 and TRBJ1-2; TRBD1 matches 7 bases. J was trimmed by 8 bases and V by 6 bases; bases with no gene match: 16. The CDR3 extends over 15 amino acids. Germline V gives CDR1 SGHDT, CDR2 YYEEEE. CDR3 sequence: CASTETGNFLGGYTF. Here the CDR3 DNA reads TGTGCCAGCACCGAGACAGGGAACTTTTTGGGGGGCTACACCTTC.

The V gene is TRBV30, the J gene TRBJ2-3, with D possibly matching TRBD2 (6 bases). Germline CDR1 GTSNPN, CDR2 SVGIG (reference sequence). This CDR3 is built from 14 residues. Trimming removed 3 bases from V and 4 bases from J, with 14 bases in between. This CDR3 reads CAWSDPGLADTQYF. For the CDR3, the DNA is TGTGCCTGGAGCGATCCGGGACTTGCAGATACGCAGTATTTT.

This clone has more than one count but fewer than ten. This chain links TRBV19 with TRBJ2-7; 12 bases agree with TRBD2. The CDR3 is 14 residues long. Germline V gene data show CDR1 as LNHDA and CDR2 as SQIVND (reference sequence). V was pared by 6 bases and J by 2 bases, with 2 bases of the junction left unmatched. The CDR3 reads CASRRLAGAYEQYF. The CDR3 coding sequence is TGTGCCAGTAGGCGACTAGCGGGAGCCTACGAGCAGTACTTC. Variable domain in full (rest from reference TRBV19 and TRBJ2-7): DGGITQSPKYLFRKEGQNVTLSCEQNLNHDAMYWYRQDPGQGLRLIYYSQIVNDFQKGDIAEGYSVSREKKESFPLTVTSAQKNPTAFYLCASRRLAGAYEQYFGPGTRLTVT.

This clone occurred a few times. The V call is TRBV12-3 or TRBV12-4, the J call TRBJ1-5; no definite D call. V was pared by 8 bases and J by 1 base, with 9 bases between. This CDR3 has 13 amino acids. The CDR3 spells CASRYSSNQPQHF. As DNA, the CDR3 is TGTGCCAGCCGGTACTCAAGCAATCAGCCCCAGCATTTT.

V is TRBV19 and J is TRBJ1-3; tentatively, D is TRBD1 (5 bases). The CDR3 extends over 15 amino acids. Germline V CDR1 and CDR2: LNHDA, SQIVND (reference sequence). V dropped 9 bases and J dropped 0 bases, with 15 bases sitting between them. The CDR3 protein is CASKGEAYSGNTIYF. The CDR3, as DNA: TGTGCCAGCAAAGGGGAGGCATACTCTGGAAACACCATATATTTT. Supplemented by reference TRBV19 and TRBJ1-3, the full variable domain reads DGGITQSPKYLFRKEGQNVTLSCEQNLNHDAMYWYRQDPGQGLRLIYYSQIVNDFQKGDIAEGYSVSREKKESFPLTVTSAQKNPTAFYLCASKGEAYSGNTIYFGEGSWLTVV.

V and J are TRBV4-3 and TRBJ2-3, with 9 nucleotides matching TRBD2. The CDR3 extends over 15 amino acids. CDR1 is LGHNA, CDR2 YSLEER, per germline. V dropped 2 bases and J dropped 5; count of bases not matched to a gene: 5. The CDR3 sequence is CASSQLAGMKDTQYF. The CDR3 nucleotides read TGCGCCAGCAGCCAACTAGCGGGGATGAAAGATACGCAGTATTTT.

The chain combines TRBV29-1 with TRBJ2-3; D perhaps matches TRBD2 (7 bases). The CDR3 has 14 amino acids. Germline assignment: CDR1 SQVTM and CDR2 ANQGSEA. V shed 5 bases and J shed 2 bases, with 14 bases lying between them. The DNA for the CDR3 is TGCAGCGTTACAGGGACTACTTTCACAGATACGCAGTATTTT. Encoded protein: CSVTGTTFTDTQYF.

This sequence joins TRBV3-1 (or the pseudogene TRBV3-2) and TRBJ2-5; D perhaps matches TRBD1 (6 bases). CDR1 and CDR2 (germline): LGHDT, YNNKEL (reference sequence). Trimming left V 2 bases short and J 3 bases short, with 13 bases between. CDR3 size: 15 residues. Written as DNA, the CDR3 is TGTGCCAGCAGCCAATTGGGGGCGCGGGAAGAGACCCAGTACTTC. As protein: CASSQLGAREETQYF.